A single T cell receptor (beta chain) is shown here with its context. Sequencing used immunoSEQ multiplex PCR; TCRdb keeps in-frame clones, though not all of them. The top ten hold about 3% of the sample, which has 52,000 or so clones, over 65% seen once. This sample was taken from a study of OX40 agonist ivuxolimab in advanced cancers. Deletions cut 6 bases from V and 1 base from J, with 13 bases between. CDR1 and CDR2 (germline): MDHEN, SYDVKM. CDR3 length: 14 amino acids. The source is an adult with an advanced solid tumor such as melanoma, head and neck, liver or kidney cancer. The chain couples TRBV28 to TRBJ2-7, with unresolved D. Sample: CD4+ or CD8+ T cells sorted from blood, taken in a trial of the OX40 agonist ivuxolimab. CDR3 nucleotide sequence: TGTGCCAGCAGCCCGTGGGTGCGGTCCTACGAGCAGTACTTC. Residues: CASSPWVRSYEQYF.